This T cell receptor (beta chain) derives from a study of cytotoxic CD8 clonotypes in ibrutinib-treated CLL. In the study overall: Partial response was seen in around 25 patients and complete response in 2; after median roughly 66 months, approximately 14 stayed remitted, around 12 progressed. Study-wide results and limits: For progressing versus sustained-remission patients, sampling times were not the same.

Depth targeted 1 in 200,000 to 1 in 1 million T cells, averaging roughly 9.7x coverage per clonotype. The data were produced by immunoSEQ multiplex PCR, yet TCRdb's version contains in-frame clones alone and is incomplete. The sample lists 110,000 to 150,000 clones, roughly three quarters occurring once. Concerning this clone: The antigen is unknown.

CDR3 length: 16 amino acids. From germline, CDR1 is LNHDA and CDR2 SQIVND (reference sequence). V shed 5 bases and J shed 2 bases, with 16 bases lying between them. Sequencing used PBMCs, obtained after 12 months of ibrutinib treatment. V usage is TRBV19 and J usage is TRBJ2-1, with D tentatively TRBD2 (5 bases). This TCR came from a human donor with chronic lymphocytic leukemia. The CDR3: CASSPWSGNTYNEQFF. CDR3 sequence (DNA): TGTGCCAGTAGTCCTTGGTCGGGAAACACCTACAATGAGCAGTTCTTC.